This TCR beta chain was profiled in a study of blood T cell repertoires in COVID-19. Study information: COVID-19 samples from acute and convalescent phases originated in the United States, Italy and Spain. Nucleic acid was either cDNA or gDNA, and it came from T cells, B-cell-depleted T cells, or PBMCs.

The V and J ends lost 1 base and 6 bases, in that order; junction bases with no gene match: 7. The CDR3 totals 15 residues. The V gene's germline CDR1 is KGHSH and CDR2 LQKENI. Some clones are missing from TCRdb's copy, which holds only in-frame ones; the method was immunoSEQ multiplex PCR. This sample has 200,000 or so clones, with 70% to 90% found just once. The rearrangement joins TRBV18 to TRBJ1-2; 8 nucleotides agree with TRBD1. The receptor was isolated from a woman aged 65 to 85 with active or convalescent COVID-19. Sequences were obtained from peripheral blood. This CDR3 is CASSPQFGTGDGYTF. The CDR3 DNA reads as TGTGCCAGCTCACCACAGTTCGGGACAGGCGATGGCTACACCTTC.